The clone carrying this T cell receptor (beta chain) was picked up many times. The record originates from a study of identical twins. TCRdb reprocessed the 5' RACE reads via MiXCR and lists one record per CDR3 protein. The sample yields about 690,000 distinct CDR3 sequences, around 6% seen once. There are 14 residues in the CDR3. The junction had 7 bases not matched to a gene; V was cut back by 2 bases and J by 5 bases. Germline CDR1 and CDR2: DFQATT and SNEGSKA (reference sequence). The receptor was isolated from a man younger than 35 in good health. The sequenced sample consisted of naive T cells sorted from blood. The chain uses TRBV20-1 and TRBJ2-5, with 8 positions matching TRBD2. The CDR3 here is CSARSREGGETQYF. The CDR3 DNA reads as TGCAGTGCTAGATCTCGGGAGGGAGGGGAGACCCAGTACTTC.